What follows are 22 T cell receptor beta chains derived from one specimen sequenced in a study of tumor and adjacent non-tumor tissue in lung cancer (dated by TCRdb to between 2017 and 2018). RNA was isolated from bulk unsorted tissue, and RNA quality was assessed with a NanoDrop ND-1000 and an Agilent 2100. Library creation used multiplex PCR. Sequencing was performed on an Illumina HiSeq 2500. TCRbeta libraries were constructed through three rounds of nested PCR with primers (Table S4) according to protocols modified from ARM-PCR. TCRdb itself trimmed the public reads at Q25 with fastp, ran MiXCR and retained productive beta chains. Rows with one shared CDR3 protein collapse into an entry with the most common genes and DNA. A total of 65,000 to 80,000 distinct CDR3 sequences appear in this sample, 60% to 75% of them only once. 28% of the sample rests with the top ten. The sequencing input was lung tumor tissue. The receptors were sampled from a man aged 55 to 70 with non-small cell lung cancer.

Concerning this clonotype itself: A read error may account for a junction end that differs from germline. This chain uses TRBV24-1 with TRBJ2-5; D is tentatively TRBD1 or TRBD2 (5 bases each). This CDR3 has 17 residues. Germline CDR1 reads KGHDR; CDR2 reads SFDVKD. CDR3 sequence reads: CATSDLAGTSQGETQYF. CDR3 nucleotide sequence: TGTGCCACCAGTGATTTGGCCGGCACCTCCCAGGGAGAGACACAGTACTTC.

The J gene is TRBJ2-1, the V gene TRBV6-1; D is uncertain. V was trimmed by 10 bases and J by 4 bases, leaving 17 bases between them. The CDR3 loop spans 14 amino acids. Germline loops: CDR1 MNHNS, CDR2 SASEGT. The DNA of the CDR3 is TGTGCCAACTTCTCCGCAGCGAGGTACAATGAGCAGTTCTTC. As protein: CANFSAARYNEQFF.

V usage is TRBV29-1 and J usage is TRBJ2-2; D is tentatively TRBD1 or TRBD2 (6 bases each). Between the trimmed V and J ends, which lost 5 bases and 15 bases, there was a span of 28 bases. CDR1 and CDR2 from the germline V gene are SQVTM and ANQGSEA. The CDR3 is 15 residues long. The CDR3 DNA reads TGCAGCGTTTCCTCTGAGAGGGGGTCATGGGGGGTGATGTTTTTT. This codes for CSVSSERGSWGVMFF.

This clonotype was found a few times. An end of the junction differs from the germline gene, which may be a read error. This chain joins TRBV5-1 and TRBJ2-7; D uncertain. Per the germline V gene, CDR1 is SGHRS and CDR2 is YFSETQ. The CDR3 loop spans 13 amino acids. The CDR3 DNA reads TGCGCCAGCAGCTTGGAACAGACCTACGTGCAGTACTTC. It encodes CASSLEQTYVQYF.

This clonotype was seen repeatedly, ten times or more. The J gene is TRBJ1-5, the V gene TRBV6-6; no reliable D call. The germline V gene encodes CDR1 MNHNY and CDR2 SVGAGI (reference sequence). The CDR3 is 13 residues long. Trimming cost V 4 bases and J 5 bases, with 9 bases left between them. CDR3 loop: CASSLDRDQPQHF. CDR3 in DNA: TGTGCCAGCAGTTTGGATAGGGATCAGCCCCAGCATTTT.

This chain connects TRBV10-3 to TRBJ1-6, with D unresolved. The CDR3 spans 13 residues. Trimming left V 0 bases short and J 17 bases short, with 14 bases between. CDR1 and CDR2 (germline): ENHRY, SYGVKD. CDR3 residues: CAISESNWSLFHF. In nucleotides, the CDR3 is TGTGCCATCAGTGAGTCAAACTGGTCACTCTTCCACTTT.

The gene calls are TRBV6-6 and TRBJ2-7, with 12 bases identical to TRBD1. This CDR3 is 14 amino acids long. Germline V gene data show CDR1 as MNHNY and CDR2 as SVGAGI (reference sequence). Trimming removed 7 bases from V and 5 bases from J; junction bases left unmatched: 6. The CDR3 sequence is CASNMGQGADEQYV. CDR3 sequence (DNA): TGTGCCAGCAATATGGGACAGGGGGCAGACGAGCAGTACGTC.

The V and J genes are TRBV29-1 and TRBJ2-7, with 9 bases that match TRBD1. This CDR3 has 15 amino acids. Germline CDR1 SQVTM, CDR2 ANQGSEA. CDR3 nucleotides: TGCAGTGCAGCAAGGGGGGGACAGGGTTCCCGCGAGCAGTACTTC. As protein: CSAARGGQGSREQYF.

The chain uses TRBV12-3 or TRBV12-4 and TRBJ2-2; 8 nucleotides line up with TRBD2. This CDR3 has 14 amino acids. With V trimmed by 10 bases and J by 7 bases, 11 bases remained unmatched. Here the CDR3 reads CANNSGLVVGELFF. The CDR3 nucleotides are TGTGCCAACAATTCGGGACTAGTGGTCGGGGAGCTGTTTTTT.

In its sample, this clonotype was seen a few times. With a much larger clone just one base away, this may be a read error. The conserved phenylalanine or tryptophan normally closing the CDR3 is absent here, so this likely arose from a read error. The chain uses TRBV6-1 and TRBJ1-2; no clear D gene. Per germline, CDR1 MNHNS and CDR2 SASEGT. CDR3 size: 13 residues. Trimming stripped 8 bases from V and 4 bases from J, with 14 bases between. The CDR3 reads CASEITFFYGYTL. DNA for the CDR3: TGTGCCAGCGAAATTACCTTCTTCTATGGCTACACCTTA.

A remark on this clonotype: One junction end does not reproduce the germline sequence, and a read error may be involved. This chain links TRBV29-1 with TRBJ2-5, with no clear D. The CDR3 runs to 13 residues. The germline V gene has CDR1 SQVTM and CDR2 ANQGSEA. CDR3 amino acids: CCTPFYTQETEYF. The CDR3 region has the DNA TGCTGCACTCCTTTCTATACCCAAGAGACCGAGTACTTC.

CDR3 sequence (DNA): TGTGCCAGCAGATCCCCGGGCAGCAATCAGCCCCAGTATTTT. Protein: CASRSPGSNQPQYF. This chain connects TRBV28 to TRBJ1-5; D call uncertain. The better agreement between TRBJ2-3 and the DNA end casts doubt on the J call. CDR3 length equals 14 residues. Germline CDR1 reads MDHEN; CDR2 reads SYDVKM.

CDR3 protein: CASSPGEITF. CDR3 bases: TGTGCCAGCAGTCCTGGGGAGATTACCTTC. The rearrangement uses TRBV7-8 and TRBJ1-2; D not resolved. Per germline, CDR1 SGHVS and CDR2 FQNEAQ. The CDR3 totals 10 residues. V lost 6 bases and J lost 14, with 13 bases in between.

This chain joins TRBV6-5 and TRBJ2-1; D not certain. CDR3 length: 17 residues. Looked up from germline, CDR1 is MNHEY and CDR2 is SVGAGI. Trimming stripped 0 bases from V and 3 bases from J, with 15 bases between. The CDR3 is CASSYSSVPENYNEQFF. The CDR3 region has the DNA TGTGCCAGCAGTTACTCGTCAGTACCAGAAAACTACAATGAGCAGTTCTTC.

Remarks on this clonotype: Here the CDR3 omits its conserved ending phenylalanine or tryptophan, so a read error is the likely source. The CDR3 DNA reads as TGCGCCAGCAGCTTCAACGAAGCCGGGGGCGTTCCCGGGGAGCTGTTTTTA. This gives the protein CASSFNEAGGVPGELFL. The chain couples TRBV5-1 to TRBJ2-2; D may correspond to TRBD1 or TRBD2 (6 bases each). The germline V gene has CDR1 SGHRS and CDR2 YFSETQ. The CDR3 is 17 amino acids. V dropped 2 bases and J dropped 6 bases, with 20 bases sitting between them.

The CDR3: CASSLASGFYNEQFF. CDR3 sequence (DNA): TGTGCCAGCAGCTTGGCTAGCGGTTTTTACAATGAGCAGTTCTTC. This chain uses TRBV11-2 with TRBJ2-1; 7 nucleotides agree with TRBD2. The CDR3 is 15 residues long. V trimming: 3 bases; J trimming: 4 bases; junction bases outside the gene matches: 6. Germline V gene sequence: CDR1 SGHAT, CDR2 FQNNGV.

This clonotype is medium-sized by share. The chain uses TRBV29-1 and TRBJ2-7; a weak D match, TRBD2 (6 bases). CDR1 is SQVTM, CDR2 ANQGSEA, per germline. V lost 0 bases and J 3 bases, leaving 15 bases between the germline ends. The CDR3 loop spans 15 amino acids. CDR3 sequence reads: CSVEDSTSRNYEQYF. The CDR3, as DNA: TGCAGCGTTGAAGATTCTACTAGCAGGAACTACGAGCAGTACTTC.

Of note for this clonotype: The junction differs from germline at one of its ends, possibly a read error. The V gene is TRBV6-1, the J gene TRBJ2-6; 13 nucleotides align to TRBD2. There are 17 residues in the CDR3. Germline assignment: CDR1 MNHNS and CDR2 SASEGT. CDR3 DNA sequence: TGCGCCAGCTTACCGGGACTAGCGGGAACTGGGGCCAACGTCCTGACTTTC. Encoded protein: CASLPGLAGTGANVLTF.

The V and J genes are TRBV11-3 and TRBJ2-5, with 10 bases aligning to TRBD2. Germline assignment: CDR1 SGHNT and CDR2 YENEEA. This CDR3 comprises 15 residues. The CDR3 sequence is CGSSPGLAEEETQYF. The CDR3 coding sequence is TGTGGTAGCAGCCCAGGACTAGCGGAGGAGGAGACCCAGTACTTC.

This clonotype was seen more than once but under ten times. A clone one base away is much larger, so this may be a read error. In DNA, the CDR3 is TGTGTCAGCAGCCAGTTCCTTGGGGGTAGGCTGTTTTTT. Protein sequence: CVSSQFLGGRLFF. The chain carries TRBV6-5 and TRBJ1-4; tentatively, D is TRBD1 (5 bases). CDR1 and CDR2 (germline): MNHEY, SVGAGI. The CDR3 spans 13 residues.

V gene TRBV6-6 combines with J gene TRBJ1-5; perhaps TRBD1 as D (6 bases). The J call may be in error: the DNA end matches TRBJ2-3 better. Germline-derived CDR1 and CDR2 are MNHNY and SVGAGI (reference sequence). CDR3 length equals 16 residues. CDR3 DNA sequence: TGTGCCAGCAGTTACTCCACAGGTGGGGACAATCAGCCCCAGTATTTT. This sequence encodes CASSYSTGGDNQPQYF.

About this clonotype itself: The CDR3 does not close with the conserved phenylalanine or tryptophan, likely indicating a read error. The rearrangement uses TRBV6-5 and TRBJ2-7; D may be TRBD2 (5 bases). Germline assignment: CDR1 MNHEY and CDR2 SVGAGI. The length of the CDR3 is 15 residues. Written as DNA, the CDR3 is TGTGCCGGCAGTTACTCGAGGTGGGAGAGGGCCGAGCAGTACTTG. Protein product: CAGSYSRWERAEQYL.